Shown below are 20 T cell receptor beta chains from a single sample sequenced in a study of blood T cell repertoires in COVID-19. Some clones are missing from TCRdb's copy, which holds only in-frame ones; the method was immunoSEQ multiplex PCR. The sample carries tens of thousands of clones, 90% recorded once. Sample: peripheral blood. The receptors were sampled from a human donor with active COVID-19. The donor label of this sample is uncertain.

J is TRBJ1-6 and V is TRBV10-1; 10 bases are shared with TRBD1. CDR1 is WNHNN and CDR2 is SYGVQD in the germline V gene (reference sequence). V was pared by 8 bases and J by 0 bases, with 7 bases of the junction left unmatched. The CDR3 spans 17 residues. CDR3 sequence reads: CASGGQGQFSYNSPLHF. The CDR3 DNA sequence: TGCGCCAGCGGGGGACAGGGGCAATTCTCCTATAATTCACCCCTCCACTTT.

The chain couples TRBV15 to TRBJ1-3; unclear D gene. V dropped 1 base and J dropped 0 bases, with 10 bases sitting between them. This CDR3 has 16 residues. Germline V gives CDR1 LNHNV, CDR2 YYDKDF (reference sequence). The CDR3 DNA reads TGTGCCACCAGCAGAGGGAGGGTCCACTCTGGAAACACCATATATTTT. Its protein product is CATSRGRVHSGNTIYF. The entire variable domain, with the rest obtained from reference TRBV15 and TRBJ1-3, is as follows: DAMVIQNPRYQVTQFGKPVTLSCSQTLNHNVMYWYQQKSSQAPKLLFHYYDKDFNNEADTPDNFQSRRPNTSFCFLDIRSPGLGDTAMYLCATSRGRVHSGNTIYFGEGSWLTVV.

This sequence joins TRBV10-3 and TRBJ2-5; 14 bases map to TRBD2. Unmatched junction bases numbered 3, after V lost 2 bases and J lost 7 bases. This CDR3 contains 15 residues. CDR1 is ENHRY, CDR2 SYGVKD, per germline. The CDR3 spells CAISEGTSGGGTQYF. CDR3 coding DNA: TGTGCCATCAGTGAGGGGACTAGCGGGGGAGGGACCCAGTACTTC.

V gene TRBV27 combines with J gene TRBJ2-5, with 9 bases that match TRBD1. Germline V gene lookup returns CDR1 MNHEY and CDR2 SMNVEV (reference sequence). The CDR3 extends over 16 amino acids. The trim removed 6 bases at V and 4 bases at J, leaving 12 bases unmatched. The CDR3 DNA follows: TGTGCCAGCAGACCCACAGGGGGCGTCCTCGGAGAGACCCAGTACTTC. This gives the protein CASRPTGGVLGETQYF.

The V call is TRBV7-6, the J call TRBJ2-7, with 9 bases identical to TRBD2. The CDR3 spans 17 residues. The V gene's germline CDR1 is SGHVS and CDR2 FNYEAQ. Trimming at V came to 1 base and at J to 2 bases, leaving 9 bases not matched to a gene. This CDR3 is CASSLDAGGGYPYEQYF. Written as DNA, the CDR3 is TGTGCCAGCAGCTTAGACGCGGGAGGGGGATACCCCTACGAGCAGTACTTC.

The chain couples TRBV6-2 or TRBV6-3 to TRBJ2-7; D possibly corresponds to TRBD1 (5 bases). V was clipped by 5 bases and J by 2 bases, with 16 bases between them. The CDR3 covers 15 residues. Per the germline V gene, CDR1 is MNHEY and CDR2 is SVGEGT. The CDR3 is CASSDSETTPYEQYF. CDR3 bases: TGTGCCAGCAGTGACAGCGAGACCACACCCTACGAGCAGTACTTC.

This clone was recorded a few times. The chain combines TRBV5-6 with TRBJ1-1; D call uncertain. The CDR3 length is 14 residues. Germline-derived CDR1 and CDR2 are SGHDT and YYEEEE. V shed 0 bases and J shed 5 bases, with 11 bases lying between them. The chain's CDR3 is CASSLDGGWTEAFF. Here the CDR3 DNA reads TGTGCCAGCAGCTTGGACGGAGGTTGGACTGAAGCTTTCTTT. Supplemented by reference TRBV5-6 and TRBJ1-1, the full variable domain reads DAGVTQSPTHLIKTRGQQVTLRCSPKSGHDTVSWYQQALGQGPQFIFQYYEEEERQRGNFPDRFSGHQFPNYSSELNVNALLLGDSALYLCASSLDGGWTEAFFGQGTRLTVV.

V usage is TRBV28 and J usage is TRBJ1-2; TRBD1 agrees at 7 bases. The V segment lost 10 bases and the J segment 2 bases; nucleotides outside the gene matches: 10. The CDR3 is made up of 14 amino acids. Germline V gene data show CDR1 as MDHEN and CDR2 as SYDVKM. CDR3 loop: CATTLGDRNYGYTF. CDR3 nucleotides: TGTGCCACCACTTTGGGGGACAGAAACTATGGCTACACCTTC.

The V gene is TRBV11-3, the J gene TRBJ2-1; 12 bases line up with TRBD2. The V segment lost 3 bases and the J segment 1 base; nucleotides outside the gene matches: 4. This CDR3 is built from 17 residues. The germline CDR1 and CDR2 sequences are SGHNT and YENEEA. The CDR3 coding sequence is TGTGCCAGCAGCTTCGGCACTAGCGGGGGGTCCTACAATGAGCAGTTCTTC. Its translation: CASSFGTSGGSYNEQFF. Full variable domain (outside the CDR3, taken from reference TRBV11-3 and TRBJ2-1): EAGVVQSPRYKIIEKKQPVAFWCNPISGHNTLYWYLQNLGQGPELLIRYENEEAVDDSQLPKDRFSAERLKGVDSTLKIQPAELGDSAVYLCASSFGTSGGSYNEQFFGPGTRLTVL.

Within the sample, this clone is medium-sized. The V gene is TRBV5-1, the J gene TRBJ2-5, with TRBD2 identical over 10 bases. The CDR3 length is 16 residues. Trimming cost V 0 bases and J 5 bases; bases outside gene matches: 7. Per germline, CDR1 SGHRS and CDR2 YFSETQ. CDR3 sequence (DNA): TGCGCCAGCAGCTTGGTAAAACTAGCGGGGATGGAGACCCAGTACTTC. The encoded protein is CASSLVKLAGMETQYF.

CDR3 loop: CASSQGIFRGGQADTQYF. Written as DNA, the CDR3 is TGTGCCAGCAGCCAGGGAATTTTCCGGGGGGGCCAGGCAGATACGCAGTATTTT. The chain joins TRBV4-2 to TRBJ2-3; 8 bases are shared with TRBD2. Germline-derived CDR1 and CDR2 are LGHNA and YNFKEQ. Trimming cost V 3 bases and J 4 bases; bases outside gene matches: 15. The CDR3 contains 18 residues.

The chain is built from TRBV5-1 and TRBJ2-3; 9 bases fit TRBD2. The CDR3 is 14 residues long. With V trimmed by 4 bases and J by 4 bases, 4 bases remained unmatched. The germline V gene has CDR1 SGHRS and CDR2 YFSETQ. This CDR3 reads CASSRGGAADTQYF. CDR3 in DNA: TGCGCCAGCAGCCGCGGGGGGGCCGCAGATACGCAGTATTTT.

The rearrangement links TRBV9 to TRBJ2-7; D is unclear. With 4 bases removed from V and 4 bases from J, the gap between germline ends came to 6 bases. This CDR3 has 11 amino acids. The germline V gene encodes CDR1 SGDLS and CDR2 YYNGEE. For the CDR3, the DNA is TGTGCCAGCAGCCCCGGTTACGAGCAGTACTTC. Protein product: CASSPGYEQYF.

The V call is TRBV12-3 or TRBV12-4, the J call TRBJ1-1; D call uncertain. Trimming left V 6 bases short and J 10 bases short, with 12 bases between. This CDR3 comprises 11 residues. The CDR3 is CASSQAVGAFF. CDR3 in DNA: TGTGCCAGCAGCCAAGCGGTCGGAGCTTTCTTT.

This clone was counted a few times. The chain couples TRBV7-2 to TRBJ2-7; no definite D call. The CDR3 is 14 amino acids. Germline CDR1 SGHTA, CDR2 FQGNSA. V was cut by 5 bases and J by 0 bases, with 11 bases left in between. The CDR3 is CASSPVASSYEQYF. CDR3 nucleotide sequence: TGTGCCAGCAGCCCTGTTGCTAGCTCCTACGAGCAGTACTTC.

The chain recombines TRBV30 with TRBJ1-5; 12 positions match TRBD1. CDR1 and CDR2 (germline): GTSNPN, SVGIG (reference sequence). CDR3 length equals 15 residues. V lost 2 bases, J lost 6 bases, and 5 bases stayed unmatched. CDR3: CAWSRGQGAGQPQHF. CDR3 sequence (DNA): TGTGCCTGGAGTCGGGGACAGGGGGCTGGTCAGCCCCAGCATTTT.

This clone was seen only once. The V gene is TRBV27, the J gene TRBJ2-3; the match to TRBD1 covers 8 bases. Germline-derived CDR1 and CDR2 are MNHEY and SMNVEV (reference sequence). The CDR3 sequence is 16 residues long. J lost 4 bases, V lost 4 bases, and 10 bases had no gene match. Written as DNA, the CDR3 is TGTGCCAGCAGTTCTTCCCGCAGGGGGCGGGCAGATACGCAGTATTTT. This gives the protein CASSSSRRGRADTQYF.

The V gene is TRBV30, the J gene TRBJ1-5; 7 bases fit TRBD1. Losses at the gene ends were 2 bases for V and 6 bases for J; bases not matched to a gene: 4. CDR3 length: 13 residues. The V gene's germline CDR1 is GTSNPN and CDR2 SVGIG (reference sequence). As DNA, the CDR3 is TGTGCCTGGAGTTCTCCAGGGGGTCAGCCCCAGCATTTT. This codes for CAWSSPGGQPQHF. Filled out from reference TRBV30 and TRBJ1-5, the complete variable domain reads SQTIHQWPATLVQPVGSPLSLECTVEGTSNPNLYWYRQAAGRGLQLLFYSVGIGQISSEVPQNLSASRPQDRQFILSSKKLLLSDSGFYLCAWSSPGGQPQHFGDGTRLSIL.

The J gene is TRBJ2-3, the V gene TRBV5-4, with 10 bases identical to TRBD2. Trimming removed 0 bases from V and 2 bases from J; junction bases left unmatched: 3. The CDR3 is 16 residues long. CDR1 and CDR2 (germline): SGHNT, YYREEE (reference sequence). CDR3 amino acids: CASSLGLAGFTDTQYF. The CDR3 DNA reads TGTGCCAGCAGCTTGGGACTAGCGGGTTTCACAGATACGCAGTATTTT.

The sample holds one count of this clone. CDR3 sequence (DNA): TGTGCCAGCAGCCCCCGGTTCGGGGGGGCCGGGGAGACCCAGTACTTC. Residues: CASSPRFGGAGETQYF. The chain has TRBV5-8 and TRBJ2-5, with TRBD2 matching over 8 bases. The CDR3 is made up of 16 amino acids. V trimming: 4 bases; J trimming: 5 bases; junction bases outside the gene matches: 13. Looked up from germline, CDR1 is SGHTS and CDR2 is YDEGEE.